The TCR beta chain under discussion was sequenced for a study of CD8+CD57+ T cells in acquired aplastic anemia. Whole-study context: The sorted CD4+ and CD8+ cells yielded an average around 3 ug of DNA. Study outcomes and limitations: Controls did not differ significantly from patients in CD8+ Simpson's diversity. Patients and controls were found to share 25 to 30 CD8+ CDR3 sequences.

The germline CDR1 and CDR2 sequences are MGHRA and YSYEKL. The germline V and J ends were trimmed by 5 bases and 7 bases, with 17 bases remaining between them. CDR3 length equals 14 residues. According to the study, genomic DNA was the template for TCR beta VDJ and CDR3 profiling. MiXCR, run by TCRdb on the reads, gives a single entry per CDR3 protein. Here the sample spans 150,000 to 200,000 distinct CDR3 sequences, roughly 45% being singletons. This clonotype occurred a few times. Its antigen remains unknown. The TCR comes from a human donor in good health. The sequencing input was sorted CD4+, CD8+, or CD8+CD57+ T cells (not recorded which) from PBMCs. The chain joins TRBV4-1 to TRBJ1-2; D perhaps matches TRBD1 (6 bases). The CDR3 protein is CASSSEGGAAGYTF. The CDR3 DNA follows: TGCGCCAGCAGCTCAGAGGGGGGGGCAGCTGGCTACACCTTC.